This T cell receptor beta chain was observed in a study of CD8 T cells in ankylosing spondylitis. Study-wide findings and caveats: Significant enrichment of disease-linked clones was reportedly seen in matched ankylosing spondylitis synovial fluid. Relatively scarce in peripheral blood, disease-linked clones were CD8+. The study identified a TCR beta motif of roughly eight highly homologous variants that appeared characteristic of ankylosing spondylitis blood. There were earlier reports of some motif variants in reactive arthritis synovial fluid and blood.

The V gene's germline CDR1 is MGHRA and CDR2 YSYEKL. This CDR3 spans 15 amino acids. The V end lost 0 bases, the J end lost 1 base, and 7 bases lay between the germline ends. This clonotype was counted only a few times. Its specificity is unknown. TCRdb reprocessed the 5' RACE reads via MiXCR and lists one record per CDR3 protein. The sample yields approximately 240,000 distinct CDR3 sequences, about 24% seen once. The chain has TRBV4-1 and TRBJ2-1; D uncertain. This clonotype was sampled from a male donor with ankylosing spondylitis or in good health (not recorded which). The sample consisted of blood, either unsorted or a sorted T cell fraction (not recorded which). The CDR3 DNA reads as TGCGCCAGCAGCCAAGATCTAACATCCTACAATGAGCAGTTCTTC. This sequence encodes CASSQDLTSYNEQFF.